Described below is a single T cell receptor beta chain sequence and its context. The sample belongs to a study of T cell responses to AZD1222 COVID-19 vaccine. The data were produced by immunoSEQ multiplex PCR, yet TCRdb's version contains in-frame clones alone and is incomplete. The table lists some 120,000 clones, more than 70% of them singletons, with about 4.3% in the top ten. Pooled together were second doses at about 4 or about 12 weeks. The CDR3 has 13 amino acids. Looked up from germline, CDR1 is MNHEY and CDR2 is SVGAGI. The V end was cut by 7 bases, the J end by 7 bases, with 16 bases between.

The specimen comprised peripheral blood, sampled 28 days after the second AZD1222 dose. The chain is built from TRBV6-5 and TRBJ1-2; D is undetermined. This clonotype originated in an adult who received the AZD1222 COVID-19 vaccine. In DNA form, the CDR3 reads TGTGCCAGCATCCGCGAGCAGAGTCTTGGCTACACCTTC. It translates to CASIREQSLGYTF.